One sample yielded the 24 T cell receptor beta chains listed below, sequenced in a study of blood T cell repertoires in COVID-19. Assay: immunoSEQ multiplex PCR; the TCRdb copy retains only in-frame clones and omits some. This table holds about 490,000 clones, approximately 83% found once. Specimen: peripheral blood. The origin of the receptors is a human donor in a cohort sampled during active COVID-19.

Details on this clone: The sample has other DNA sequences that encode this CDR3 too. The chain carries TRBV12-3 or TRBV12-4 and TRBJ2-7; D is possibly TRBD1 (6 bases). V was shortened by 6 bases and J by 2 bases, with 11 bases between the two germline ends. The CDR3 is 13 residues long. The CDR3 region is CASRTTGAYEQYF. The CDR3 DNA is TGTGCCAGCAGAACGACAGGCGCCTACGAGCAGTACTTC.

V gene TRBV7-2 combines with J gene TRBJ2-7; TRBD1 matches 9 bases. After removal of 1 base from V and 0 bases from J, the junction contained 4 bases not matched to a gene. The CDR3 extends over 16 amino acids. The germline V gene encodes CDR1 SGHTA and CDR2 FQGNSA. Here the CDR3 reads CASSLVTGGYSYEQYF. As DNA, the CDR3 is TGTGCCAGCAGCTTAGTTACAGGGGGCTACTCCTACGAGCAGTACTTC. Using reference TRBV7-2 and TRBJ2-7 for the parts outside the CDR3, the full variable domain is GAGVSQSPSNKVTEKGKDVELRCDPISGHTALYWYRQSLGQGLEFLIYFQGNSAPDKSGLPSDRFSAERTGGSVSTLTIQRTQQEDSAVYLCASSLVTGGYSYEQYFGPGTRLTVT.

The gene calls are TRBV5-1 and TRBJ2-1; 10 bases agree with TRBD2. Germline V gene sequence: CDR1 SGHRS, CDR2 YFSETQ. The CDR3 consists of 18 residues. Unmatched junction bases numbered 12, after V lost 6 bases and J lost 0 bases. The CDR3 DNA follows: TGCGCCAGCACTCCGGGACTAGCGCCCCCGGCCTCCTACAATGAGCAGTTCTTC. As protein: CASTPGLAPPASYNEQFF.

The rearrangement links TRBV9 to TRBJ2-1; 13 bases fit TRBD2. The germline CDR1 and CDR2 sequences are SGDLS and YYNGEE. Germline trimming cut 1 base from V and 7 bases from J; bases unmatched to any gene: 5. This CDR3 has 16 amino acids. The CDR3 region has the DNA TGTGCCAGCAGCGTAAGGGGGACTAGCGGGACAAATGAGCAGTTCTTC. It yields the protein CASSVRGTSGTNEQFF.

The chain employs TRBV5-6 and TRBJ2-5; tentative D call: TRBD2 (6 bases). V shed 4 bases and J shed 5 bases, with 12 bases lying between them. Germline V gene sequence: CDR1 SGHDT, CDR2 YYEEEE. CDR3 size: 13 residues. CDR3 region: CASSKTRTETQYF. The CDR3 coding sequence is TGTGCCAGCAGCAAGACTAGAACCGAGACCCAGTACTTC.

The gene calls are TRBV6-5 and TRBJ2-7; D remains ambiguous. The length of the CDR3 is 11 residues. Between the trimmed V and J ends, which lost 8 bases and 6 bases, there was a span of 11 bases. CDR1 MNHEY and CDR2 SVGAGI come from the germline V gene. CDR3 amino acids: CASRRQSEQYF. Written as DNA, the CDR3 is TGTGCCAGCCGCCGTCAGTCCGAGCAGTACTTC.

This clone showed up just a few times. This chain joins TRBV7-9 and TRBJ1-2; a possible D gene is TRBD1 (5 bases). The CDR3 extends over 16 amino acids. CDR1 SEHNR and CDR2 FQNEAQ come from the germline V gene (reference sequence). With 5 bases removed from V and 8 bases from J, the gap between germline ends came to 24 bases. The CDR3 sequence: CASSHSLSTGDEGYTF. CDR3 DNA sequence: TGTGCCAGCAGCCACTCCCTCTCGACGGGGGATGAGGGCTACACCTTC.

The V call is TRBV7-9, the J call TRBJ1-4; D remains unclear. CDR3 length: 14 residues. V was shortened by 5 bases and J by 10 bases, with 17 bases between the two germline ends. Germline values: CDR1 SEHNR, CDR2 FQNEAQ (reference sequence). The CDR3 loop is CASSRSILEGKLFF. The CDR3 region has the DNA TGTGCCAGCAGCCGGAGCATCCTCGAGGGAAAACTGTTTTTT.

In this sample, this clone turned up once. The chain joins TRBV5-1 to TRBJ2-5; 7 nucleotides agree with TRBD2. CDR1 and CDR2 (germline): SGHRS, YFSETQ. The CDR3 sequence is 16 residues long. Unmatched junction bases numbered 15, after V lost 4 bases and J lost 6 bases. The CDR3 loop reads CASSPQAASGLQTQYF. The CDR3 region has the DNA TGCGCCAGCAGCCCTCAAGCGGCTAGCGGACTTCAGACCCAGTACTTC.

This chain joins TRBV19 and TRBJ2-7, with TRBD1 identical over 9 bases. V dropped 4 bases and J dropped 0; count of bases not matched to a gene: 7. This CDR3 spans 16 amino acids. Germline V gives CDR1 LNHDA, CDR2 SQIVND (reference sequence). The CDR3 DNA reads TGTGCCAGTAGTACCGCACACAGGGGGCCCTCCTACGAGCAGTACTTC. Translated: CASSTAHRGPSYEQYF.

The rearrangement links TRBV30 to TRBJ1-5; D not certain. This CDR3 contains 13 residues. The germline gives CDR1 GTSNPN, CDR2 SVGIG (reference sequence). V lost 0 bases to trimming and J lost 3 bases, with 6 bases between them. CDR3 bases: TGTGCCTGGAGTGTGGAGTACAATCAGCCCCAGCATTTT. Amino acid sequence: CAWSVEYNQPQHF.

For the CDR3, the DNA is TGTGCCAGCAGTTTACGACAGGGGGCGGTGGAGACCCAGTACTTC. It encodes CASSLRQGAVETQYF. The J gene is TRBJ2-5, the V gene TRBV28, with 10 bases fitting TRBD1. This CDR3 comprises 15 residues. Germline CDR1 is MDHEN and CDR2 is SYDVKM. With V trimmed by 2 bases and J by 5 bases, 5 bases remained unmatched.

The gene calls are TRBV30 and TRBJ1-2; unclear D gene. Trimming took off 2 bases at V and 4 bases at J, with 11 bases between the two ends. The CDR3 has 13 residues. Germline V gives CDR1 GTSNPN, CDR2 SVGIG (reference sequence). The CDR3 DNA reads as TGTGCCTGGAGTCCGAGGGTTCCCTATGGCTACACCTTC. Protein sequence: CAWSPRVPYGYTF.

This clone was detected a few times. The chain links TRBV5-4 to TRBJ2-7; 11 bases agree with TRBD2. CDR1 is SGHNT, CDR2 YYREEE, per germline (reference sequence). V trimming: 4 bases; J trimming: 3 bases; junction bases outside the gene matches: 9. This CDR3 contains 16 residues. This CDR3 reads CASSPALAGVSYEQYF. The DNA for the CDR3 is TGTGCCAGCAGCCCCGCACTAGCGGGAGTCAGCTACGAGCAGTACTTC.

As regards this clone: Additional DNA sequences in this sample encode the identical CDR3. The rearrangement links TRBV5-5 to TRBJ1-6; D gene unclear. Germline CDR1 SGHKS, CDR2 YYEKEE (reference sequence). V was cut by 0 bases and J by 8 bases, with 6 bases left in between. The CDR3 is 13 amino acids. For the CDR3, the DNA is TGTGCCAGCAGCTTGGAACGGGATTCACCCCTCCACTTT. Amino acids: CASSLERDSPLHF.

V is TRBV5-4 and J is TRBJ2-5, with 9 nucleotides matching TRBD1. The CDR3 is 15 amino acids. V trimming: 4 bases; J trimming: 5 bases; junction bases outside the gene matches: 9. CDR1 SGHNT and CDR2 YYREEE come from the germline V gene (reference sequence). The chain's CDR3 is CASSRWDRVRETQYF. CDR3 in DNA: TGTGCCAGCAGCCGATGGGACAGGGTCCGGGAGACCCAGTACTTC.

This clone was recorded a few times. V usage is TRBV27 and J usage is TRBJ1-6; D is unresolved. Germline loops: CDR1 MNHEY, CDR2 SMNVEV (reference sequence). V lost 0 bases and J 4 bases, leaving 10 bases between the germline ends. The CDR3 runs 16 residues. The CDR3 here is CASSLSRSTYNSPLHF. The CDR3 DNA reads TGTGCCAGCAGTTTATCTCGGAGCACTTATAATTCACCCCTCCACTTT.

This clone was picked up a small number of times. The rearrangement joins TRBV14 to TRBJ1-5, with a possible D match to TRBD1 (6 bases). Trimming pared 4 bases from V and 6 bases from J, leaving 10 bases between. Germline CDR1 SGHDN, CDR2 FVKESK. The CDR3 has 13 amino acids. The CDR3: CASSLQGSQPQHF. The DNA of the CDR3 is TGTGCCAGCAGCCTTCAGGGGAGTCAGCCCCAGCATTTT.

The chain couples TRBV7-2 to TRBJ1-4, with 10 bases fitting TRBD1. V lost 1 base to trimming and J lost 3 bases; unmatched junction nucleotides: 5. The length of the CDR3 is 17 residues. Germline V gene sequence: CDR1 SGHTA, CDR2 FQGNSA. The DNA of the CDR3 is TGTGCCAGCAGCTTAGGGGACAGGGGCTCGGCTAATGAAAAACTGTTTTTT. Translated, it gives CASSLGDRGSANEKLFF.

The J gene is TRBJ1-3, the V gene TRBV3-1 (or the pseudogene TRBV3-2), with 9 bases identical to TRBD1. Germline lookup yields CDR1 LGHDT and CDR2 YNNKEL (reference sequence). CDR3 length: 18 residues. V lost 0 bases to trimming and J lost 4 bases; unmatched junction nucleotides: 10. DNA for the CDR3: TGTGCCAGCAGCCAAGAAGGGGGGACAGGGAATACAGGAAACACCATATATTTT. This codes for CASSQEGGTGNTGNTIYF.

V usage is TRBV30 and J usage is TRBJ1-1; 7 positions agree with TRBD1. Per germline, CDR1 GTSNPN and CDR2 SVGIG (reference sequence). The CDR3 is made up of 15 amino acids. With V trimmed by 3 bases and J by 6 bases, 13 bases remained unmatched. This chain's CDR3 is CAWRGDSTHFAEAFF. In DNA form, the CDR3 reads TGTGCCTGGAGAGGGGACAGCACCCATTTCGCTGAAGCTTTCTTT.

The J gene is TRBJ1-3, the V gene TRBV28, with TRBD1 as a possible D gene (6 bases). Germline CDR1 and CDR2: MDHEN and SYDVKM. The CDR3 contains 14 residues. Trimming took 8 bases from V and 3 from J, leaving 14 bases between them. The CDR3 DNA reads as TGTGCCAGCGATACAGGGTTAGATGGAAACACCATATATTTT. It codes for CASDTGLDGNTIYF.

This chain links TRBV7-6 with TRBJ2-5; 9 positions agree with TRBD1. This CDR3 contains 16 residues. The J segment lost 5 bases and the V segment lost 2 bases, leaving 9 bases of the junction unmatched. Germline assignment: CDR1 SGHVS and CDR2 FNYEAQ. CDR3 residues: CASSLWGQGQGETQYF. The DNA for the CDR3 is TGTGCCAGCAGCTTATGGGGACAGGGTCAGGGGGAGACCCAGTACTTC.

This chain joins TRBV6-6 and TRBJ2-4, with D maybe TRBD2 (5 bases). This CDR3 is built from 14 residues. Trimming left V 8 bases short and J 2 bases short, with 13 bases between. The germline CDR1 and CDR2 sequences are MNHNY and SVGAGI (reference sequence). In DNA, the CDR3 is TGTGCCAGCTCCAAAATAGCGCCCAAAAACATTCAGTACTTC. It encodes CASSKIAPKNIQYF.